This T cell receptor beta chain was obtained from a study of Ad26.COV2.S vaccination and SARS-CoV-2 variants (dated by TCRdb to the early 2020s). A note on the overall study: Vaccine-arm donors came from COV1001, a multicentre, randomized, double-blind, placebo-controlled phase I-IIa trial of Ad26.COV2.S in healthy adults. The TCR-sequenced set comprised around 30 samples: roughly 19 Ad26.COV2.S vaccine recipients, 5 placebo recipients and 8 SARS-CoV-2 convalescent individuals. TCRbeta repertoire sequencing was used to assess the specificity and breadth of SARS-CoV-2-reactive T cell receptors after Ad26.COV2.S vaccination. Ad26.COV2.S was administered intramuscularly at 5 x 10^10 or 1 x 10^11 viral particles, either as a single shot or as two shots given 56 days apart. Trial participants were randomized into five groups of five, in which low-dose or high-dose Ad26.COV2.S was given once or twice, or placebo was given on both occasions. Throughout the experiments and outcome assessment, investigators stayed blinded to trial group allocation. Broad study findings and their caveats: Vaccine and placebo recipients had comparable non-spike TCR breadth, which fits with the vaccine containing only spike. After vaccination, spike-specific CD8+ and CD4+ T cell responses were reported to show substantial breadth. The authors noted that total T cell responses may have been underestimated by the TCR breadth and depth analyses. The study lacked the statistical power to compare responses across vaccine doses or regimens. Spike-specific TCR breadth was higher in Ad26.COV2.S recipients than in placebo recipients (P = 0.0014).

The sample's treatment or condition label, in plain terms: roughly 19 received Ad26.COV2.S at low or high dose, single or two shots; 5 received placebo; per-sample allocation not given. Repertoires of vaccine and placebo recipients were sequenced from samples collected on day 63 after the first injection. Between 29 July and 7 August 2020, Cohort 1b enrolled about two dozen adults aged 18-55 years at one site in Boston, USA. Ad26.COV2.S was a replication-incompetent adenovirus type 26 vector that expressed a prefusion-stabilized SARS-CoV-2 spike protein derived from the original Wuhan strain. The immunoSEQ Assay was used to sequence TCRbeta CDR3 regions. After extraction, genomic DNA underwent amplification by bias-controlled multiplex PCR, followed by high-throughput sequencing. Under the source paper's analysis protocol: Collapsing and filtering of sequences were performed to quantify the absolute abundance of each unique TCRbeta CDR3 region. T cell fraction was estimated by normalizing TCRbeta template counts to usable DNA, which was measured by amplifying reference genes present in all nucleated cells. Repertoire TCRs were annotated as SARS-CoV-2-specific when V gene, CDR3 amino acid sequence and J gene were exactly matched to a known reactive TCR set. The reference SARS-CoV-2 TCR set was derived from MIRA and filtered for enrichment in COVID-19-positive ImmuneCODE repertoires, a step that removed public or cross-reactive TCRs. Using the MIRA antigens, annotated TCRs were further analysed by specific ORF or by position within an ORF. Depth was the summed frequency of annotated unique rearrangements, while breadth was defined as annotated unique rearrangements over total unique productive rearrangements. Group comparisons of TCR breadth used two-sided Wilcoxon rank-sum tests. As stored in TCRdb, this immuneACCESS dataset retains in-frame rearrangements with V and J assigned. A fraction of the clones does not appear; measured against another copy, unresolved V genes explain less than half of the discrepancy, and the remainder lacks a known reason. V, J and clone size are those of that table, while D and trimming were read from the DNA. For this sample the table gives roughly 380,000 clones, of which roughly 84% were detected only once. Of the sample, roughly 3.3% falls within the top ten clones.

The germline V and J ends show losses of 5 bases and 0 bases respectively, and no gene match explains 8 bases of the junction. CDR3 length: 17 amino acids, cysteine to phenylalanine. Only the CDR3 portion is preserved as DNA: 51 bases, with reading frame beginning at the first base. Reading the germline V gene gives CDR1 SGHTA and CDR2 FQGNSA. About this clone itself: The antigen it recognizes is unknown. The input lacks base qualities; no much larger clone sits a single base away.

Here the chain combines TRBV7-2 and TRBJ2-7; TRBD2 agrees with 12 junctional bases. The specimen comprised peripheral blood, sampled in a trial of Ad26.COV2.S vaccine versus placebo. The receptor comes from a person between 18 and 65 years old who received the Ad26.COV2.S COVID-19 vaccine or a placebo. The nucleotide sequence is given as TGTGCCAGCAGCCCGACTAGCGGGAGACCTCCCTCCTACGAGCAGTACTTC. It codes for CASSPTSGRPPSYEQYF.